This T cell receptor (beta chain) was found in a study of cytotoxic CD8 clonotypes in ibrutinib-treated CLL. In the study overall: The average sample held approximately 260,000 productive templates and 94,082 productive rearrangements. The study's findings and limits: Clonality was elevated at ibrutinib response and had returned toward baseline at progression.

Notes on this clone: Its antigen is undetermined.

V lost 0 bases and J lost 3, with 15 bases in between. Germline V gives CDR1 SGHVS, CDR2 FQNEAQ. The CDR3 length is 16 residues. Sequencing used immunoSEQ multiplex PCR; TCRdb keeps in-frame clones, though not all of them. Altogether about 68,000 clones are present, 70% to 90% being singletons, with the ten largest covering roughly 7.1%. This clonotype originated in a human donor with chronic lymphocytic leukemia. This chain joins TRBV7-8 and TRBJ2-7, with TRBD2 as a possible D gene (5 bases). The sample consisted of PBMCs, taken at disease progression, from a patient treated with ibrutinib. The CDR3 DNA reads TGTGCCAGCAGCTTAGCGTCAGGACTCTCCCTCTACGAGCAGTACTTC. This sequence encodes CASSLASGLSLYEQYF.